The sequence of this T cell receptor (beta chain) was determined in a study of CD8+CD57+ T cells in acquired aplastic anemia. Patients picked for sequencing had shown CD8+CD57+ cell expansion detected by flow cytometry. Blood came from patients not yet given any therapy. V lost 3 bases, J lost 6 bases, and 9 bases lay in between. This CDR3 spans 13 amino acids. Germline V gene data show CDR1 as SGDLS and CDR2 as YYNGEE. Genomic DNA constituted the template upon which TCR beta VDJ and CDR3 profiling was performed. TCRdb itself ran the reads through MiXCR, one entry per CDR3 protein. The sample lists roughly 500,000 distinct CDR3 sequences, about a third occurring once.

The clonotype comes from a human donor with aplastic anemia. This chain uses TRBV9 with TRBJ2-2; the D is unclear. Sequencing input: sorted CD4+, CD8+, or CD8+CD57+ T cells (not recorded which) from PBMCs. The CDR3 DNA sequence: TGTGCCAGCAGCGGAAGGTCGGCCGGGGAGCTGTTTTTT. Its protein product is CASSGRSAGELFF.